This T cell receptor (beta chain) stems from a study of identical twins. This clonotype was seen repeatedly, ten times or more. Between the trimmed V and J ends, which lost 3 bases and 4 bases, there was a span of 3 bases. CDR3 length equals 11 residues. CDR1 SEHNR and CDR2 FQNEAQ come from the germline V gene (reference sequence). MiXCR, run by TCRdb on the 5' RACE reads, gives a single entry per CDR3 protein. The repertoire consists of approximately 240,000 distinct CDR3 sequences, with about 14% occurring once and the leading ten covering 7% to 9%. V and J are TRBV7-9 and TRBJ1-1; D is unresolved. The source of this sequence is a woman aged 18-29 years in good health. Sequenced input: memory (CD45RO+) T cells sorted from blood. In nucleotides, the CDR3 is TGTGCCAGCAGCTTGGTCACTGAAGCTTTCTTT. This codes for CASSLVTEAFF.